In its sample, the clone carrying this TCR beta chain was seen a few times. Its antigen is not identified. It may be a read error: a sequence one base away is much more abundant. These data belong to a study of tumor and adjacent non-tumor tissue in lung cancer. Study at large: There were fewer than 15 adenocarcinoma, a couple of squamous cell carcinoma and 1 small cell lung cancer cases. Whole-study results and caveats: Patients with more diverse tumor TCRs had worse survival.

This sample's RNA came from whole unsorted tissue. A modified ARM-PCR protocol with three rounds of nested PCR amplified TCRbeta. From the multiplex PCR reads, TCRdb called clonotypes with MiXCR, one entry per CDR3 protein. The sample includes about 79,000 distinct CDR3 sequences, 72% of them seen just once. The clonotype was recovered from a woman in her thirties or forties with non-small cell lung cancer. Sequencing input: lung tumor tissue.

The CDR3 DNA follows: TGTACCAGCAGCCCGGGTATCGAGCAGTACTTC. It encodes CTSSPGIEQYF. The chain combines TRBV28 with TRBJ2-7; D gene uncertain. Germline assignment: CDR1 MDHEN and CDR2 SYDVKM. The CDR3 runs 11 residues.